What follows are 19 T cell receptor beta chains derived from one specimen sequenced in a study of blood T cell repertoires in COVID-19. Sequenced by immunoSEQ multiplex PCR; TCRdb stores in-frame clones only, minus some. The sample records around 250,000 clones, about 86% being singletons. The sequenced sample was peripheral blood. The receptors were gathered from a man aged 55 to 70 with acute or convalescent COVID-19.

This chain joins TRBV28 and TRBJ2-7; 9 bases line up with TRBD1. The CDR3 spans 15 residues. With 6 bases clipped from V and 2 bases from J, the junction kept 8 bases outside the gene matches. Per the germline V gene, CDR1 is MDHEN and CDR2 is SYDVKM. The CDR3 DNA is TGTGCCAGCAGCCTGGGGACAGGGCCTCCCTACGAGCAGTACTTC. It specifies CASSLGTGPPYEQYF.

The genes are TRBV27 and TRBJ2-2, with D uncertain. The CDR3 is 13 residues long. Germline CDR1 reads MNHEY; CDR2 reads SMNVEV (reference sequence). V dropped 6 bases and J dropped 4 bases, with 9 bases sitting between them. CDR3 bases: TGTGCCAGCAGCATTAGAGGCACCGGGGAGCTGTTTTTT. This translates into CASSIRGTGELFF.

The genes are TRBV4-2 and TRBJ1-2; D is unresolved. CDR3 size: 16 residues. Trimming removed 4 bases at V and 1 base at J, with 16 bases between. The germline V gene has CDR1 LGHNA and CDR2 YNFKEQ. The CDR3 bases are TGTGCCAGCAGCCTATCCTCCCAGGCGAATAACTATGGCTACACCTTC. As protein: CASSLSSQANNYGYTF.

The V and J genes are TRBV18 and TRBJ1-1, with TRBD1 identical over 7 bases. Trimming removed 3 bases from V and 8 bases from J; junction bases left unmatched: 9. This CDR3 comprises 14 residues. Germline CDR1 is KGHSH and CDR2 is LQKENI. This CDR3 reads CASSPRQGFAEAFF. CDR3 nucleotides: TGTGCCAGCTCACCCCGACAGGGTTTTGCCGAAGCTTTCTTT. The variable domain in full, completed from reference TRBV18 and TRBJ1-1, reads NAGVMQNPRHLVRRRGQEARLRCSPMKGHSHVYWYRQLPEEGLKFMVYLQKENIIDESGMPKERFSAEFPKEGPSILRIQQVVRGDSAAYFCASSPRQGFAEAFFGQGTRLTVV.

This clone was counted once. The sample has other DNA sequences that encode this CDR3 too. V is TRBV5-4 and J is TRBJ1-1; D remains ambiguous. V was trimmed by 2 bases and J by 0 bases, leaving 8 bases between them. Per the germline V gene, CDR1 is SGHNT and CDR2 is YYREEE (reference sequence). This CDR3 has 14 amino acids. The CDR3 reads CASSFVAVNTEAFF. The CDR3 nucleotides read TGTGCCAGCAGCTTCGTGGCAGTGAACACTGAAGCTTTCTTT.

This clone was seen once. V usage is TRBV28 and J usage is TRBJ1-2, with D possibly TRBD1 on 6 matching bases. The CDR3 has 15 residues. Trimming removed 6 bases from V and 2 bases from J, with 16 bases in between. Looked up from germline, CDR1 is MDHEN and CDR2 is SYDVKM. The CDR3 spells CASSAEDSINYGYTF. In DNA form, the CDR3 reads TGTGCCAGCAGCGCAGAGGACAGTATAAACTATGGCTACACCTTC.

The chain couples TRBV6-2 or TRBV6-3 to TRBJ1-5; 8 bases align to TRBD1. CDR3 length equals 13 residues. V shed 6 bases, J shed 6 bases, and the junction held 4 bases outside the gene matches. Germline loops: CDR1 MNHEY, CDR2 SVGEGT. The CDR3 protein is CASSSGGSQPQHF. In nucleotides, the CDR3 is TGTGCCAGCAGCTCAGGGGGCTCTCAGCCCCAGCATTTT.

The chain uses TRBV27 and TRBJ1-4, with D uncertain. This CDR3 is 13 amino acids long. Between the trimmed V and J ends, which lost 3 bases and 7 bases, there was a span of 9 bases. Germline values: CDR1 MNHEY, CDR2 SMNVEV (reference sequence). The DNA for the CDR3 is TGTGCCAGCAGTTTTTCTGGAGGTGAAAAACTGTTTTTT. Its translation is CASSFSGGEKLFF.

V is TRBV27 and J is TRBJ1-6, with TRBD1 as a possible D gene (6 bases). CDR3 size: 16 residues. Trimming pared 0 bases from V and 3 bases from J, leaving 9 bases between. Germline V CDR1 and CDR2: MNHEY, SMNVEV (reference sequence). For the CDR3, the DNA is TGTGCCAGCAGTTTATCGAGGACAGACTATAATTCACCCCTCCACTTT. This gives the protein CASSLSRTDYNSPLHF.

The J gene is TRBJ1-6, the V gene TRBV7-2; TRBD1 might be the D (5 bases). Looked up from germline, CDR1 is SGHTA and CDR2 is FQGNSA. The CDR3 runs 15 residues. Trimming pared 2 bases from V and 7 bases from J, leaving 12 bases between. DNA of the CDR3: TGTGCCAGCAGCTTACGGCCATGGGGCAATTCACCCCTCCACTTT. This encodes CASSLRPWGNSPLHF.

V gene TRBV3-1 (or the pseudogene TRBV3-2) combines with J gene TRBJ2-1, with unresolved D. CDR1 and CDR2 (germline): LGHDT, YNNKEL (reference sequence). This CDR3 contains 12 residues. CDR3 region: CPRLDGANEQFF. CDR3 DNA: TGTCCAAGGCTAGACGGTGCCAATGAGCAGTTCTTC.

The chain uses TRBV9 and TRBJ1-6; D is possibly TRBD1 (5 bases). Germline V CDR1 and CDR2: SGDLS, YYNGEE. Trimming removed 0 bases at V and 8 bases at J, with 18 bases between. This CDR3 has 17 residues. The DNA for the CDR3 is TGTGCCAGCAGCGTAGGTGGGACTCACATGACGGATTCACCCCTCCACTTT. Protein product: CASSVGGTHMTDSPLHF.

The chain links TRBV28 to TRBJ2-7, with a tentative D call TRBD2 (5 bases). Trimming cost V 3 bases and J 3 bases, with 12 bases left between them. Per germline, CDR1 MDHEN and CDR2 SYDVKM. The CDR3 loop spans 14 amino acids. CDR3 DNA sequence: TGTGCCAGCAGTTTCCTAGCTAAGAACTACGAGCAGTACTTC. Translated, it gives CASSFLAKNYEQYF.

Comment on this clone: Other DNA sequences of this sample code for an identical CDR3. The chain is built from TRBV7-2 and TRBJ1-4; 8 nucleotides align to TRBD1. The CDR3 spans 14 residues. Germline-derived CDR1 and CDR2 are SGHTA and FQGNSA. Trimming at V came to 4 bases and at J to 6 bases, leaving 4 bases not matched to a gene. The CDR3 DNA follows: TGTGCCAGCAGCTCCGGACAGGGCGATGAAAAACTGTTTTTT. Its translation: CASSSGQGDEKLFF. Variable domain in full (rest from reference TRBV7-2 and TRBJ1-4): GAGVSQSPSNKVTEKGKDVELRCDPISGHTALYWYRQSLGQGLEFLIYFQGNSAPDKSGLPSDRFSAERTGGSVSTLTIQRTQQEDSAVYLCASSSGQGDEKLFFGSGTQLSVL.

The chain carries TRBV9 and TRBJ1-3; 8 bases match TRBD1. After removal of 0 bases from V and 2 bases from J, the junction contained 4 bases not matched to a gene. Germline assignment: CDR1 SGDLS and CDR2 YYNGEE. The CDR3 is made up of 16 amino acids. As DNA, the CDR3 is TGTGCCAGCAGCGTAGCTCAGGGGGCGCCTGGAAACACCATATATTTT. It encodes CASSVAQGAPGNTIYF.

This chain joins TRBV28 and TRBJ1-4; 9 bases match TRBD1. This CDR3 contains 15 residues. The V gene end was trimmed by 8 bases and the J gene end by 8 bases; junction bases not matched to a gene: 12. Per the germline V gene, CDR1 is MDHEN and CDR2 is SYDVKM. The CDR3 coding sequence is TGTGCCAGCGCCCCGGGACAGGGTCTAAACGAAAAACTGTTTTTT. This codes for CASAPGQGLNEKLFF. Variable domain in full (rest from reference TRBV28 and TRBJ1-4): DVKVTQSSRYLVKRTGEKVFLECVQDMDHENMFWYRQDPGLGLRLIYFSYDVKMKEKGDIPEGYSVSREKKERFSLILESASTNQTSMYLCASAPGQGLNEKLFFGSGTQLSVL.

In DNA form, the CDR3 reads TGTGCCAGCAGCGTAAGCGGGAGGATGAATGAGCAGTTCTTC. Residues: CASSVSGRMNEQFF. V usage is TRBV7-3 and J usage is TRBJ2-1, with TRBD2 identical over 9 bases. CDR1 is SGHTA, CDR2 FQGTGA, per germline. The CDR3 totals 14 residues. Losses at the gene ends were 5 bases for V and 7 bases for J; bases not matched to a gene: 6.

This sequence joins TRBV7-9 and TRBJ2-5; 8 nucleotides align to TRBD2. The junction had 5 bases not matched to a gene; V was cut back by 4 bases and J by 1 base. Germline CDR1 and CDR2: SEHNR and FQNEAQ (reference sequence). CDR3 length: 15 amino acids. The CDR3 spells CASSSQLAAQETQYF. The CDR3 nucleotides are TGTGCCAGCAGCTCCCAACTAGCGGCCCAAGAGACCCAGTACTTC.

The chain uses TRBV18 and TRBJ2-1; 12 bases match TRBD2. Germline CDR1 and CDR2: KGHSH and LQKENI. The CDR3 has 16 residues. The J segment lost 6 bases and the V segment lost 2 bases, leaving 5 bases of the junction unmatched. The CDR3 coding sequence is TGTGCCAGCTCACCAGCTAGCGGGAGGGCCTCCAATGAGCAGTTCTTC. It encodes CASSPASGRASNEQFF. The variable domain in full, completed from reference TRBV18 and TRBJ2-1, reads NAGVMQNPRHLVRRRGQEARLRCSPMKGHSHVYWYRQLPEEGLKFMVYLQKENIIDESGMPKERFSAEFPKEGPSILRIQQVVRGDSAAYFCASSPASGRASNEQFFGPGTRLTVL.